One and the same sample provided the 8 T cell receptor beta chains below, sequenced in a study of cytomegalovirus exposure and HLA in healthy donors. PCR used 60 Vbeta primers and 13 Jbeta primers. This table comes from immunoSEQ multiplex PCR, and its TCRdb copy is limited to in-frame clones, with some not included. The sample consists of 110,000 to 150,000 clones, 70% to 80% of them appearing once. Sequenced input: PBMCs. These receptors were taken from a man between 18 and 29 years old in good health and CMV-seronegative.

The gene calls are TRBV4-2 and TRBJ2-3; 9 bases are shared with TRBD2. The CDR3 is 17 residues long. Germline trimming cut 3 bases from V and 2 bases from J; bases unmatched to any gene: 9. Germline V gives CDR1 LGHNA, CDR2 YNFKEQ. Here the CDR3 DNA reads TGTGCCAGCAGCCAGTTGCGCAGCGGGGGGCCCACAGATACGCAGTATTTT. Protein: CASSQLRSGGPTDTQYF.

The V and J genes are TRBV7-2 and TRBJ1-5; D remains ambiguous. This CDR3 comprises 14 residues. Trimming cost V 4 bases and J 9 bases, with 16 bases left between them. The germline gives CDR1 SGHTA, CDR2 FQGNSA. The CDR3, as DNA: TGTGCCAGCAGCTCAAGGACTGGTGTTGTGCCCCAGCATTTT. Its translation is CASSSRTGVVPQHF.

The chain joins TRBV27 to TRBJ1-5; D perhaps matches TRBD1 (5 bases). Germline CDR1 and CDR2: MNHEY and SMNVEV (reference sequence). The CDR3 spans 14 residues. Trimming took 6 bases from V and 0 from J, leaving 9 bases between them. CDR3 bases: TGTGCCAGCAGGAGGACAATTAGCAATCAGCCCCAGCATTTT. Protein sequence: CASRRTISNQPQHF.

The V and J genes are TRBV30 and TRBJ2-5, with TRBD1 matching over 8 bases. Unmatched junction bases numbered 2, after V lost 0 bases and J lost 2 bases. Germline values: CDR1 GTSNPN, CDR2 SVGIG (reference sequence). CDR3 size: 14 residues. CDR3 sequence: CAWSVNRGQETQYF. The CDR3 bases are TGTGCCTGGAGTGTAAACAGGGGGCAAGAGACCCAGTACTTC. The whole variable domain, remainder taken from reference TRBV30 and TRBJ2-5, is SQTIHQWPATLVQPVGSPLSLECTVEGTSNPNLYWYRQAAGRGLQLLFYSVGIGQISSEVPQNLSASRPQDRQFILSSKKLLLSDSGFYLCAWSVNRGQETQYFGPGTRLLVL.

CDR3 nucleotides: TGTGCCAGCAGCGAGGAAGGGGTCCCCTACGAGCAGTACTTC. This sequence encodes CASSEEGVPYEQYF. The genes are TRBV9 and TRBJ2-7, with a tentative D call TRBD1 (5 bases). This CDR3 comprises 14 residues. The germline V gene has CDR1 SGDLS and CDR2 YYNGEE. The germline V and J ends were trimmed by 3 bases and 2 bases, with 12 bases remaining between them.

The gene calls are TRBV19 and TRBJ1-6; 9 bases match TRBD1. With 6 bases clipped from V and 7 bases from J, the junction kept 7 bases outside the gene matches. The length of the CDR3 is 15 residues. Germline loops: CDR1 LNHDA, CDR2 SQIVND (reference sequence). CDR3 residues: CASRRGQGLNSPLHF. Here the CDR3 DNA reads TGTGCCAGTAGGCGGGGACAGGGTCTCAATTCACCCCTCCACTTT.

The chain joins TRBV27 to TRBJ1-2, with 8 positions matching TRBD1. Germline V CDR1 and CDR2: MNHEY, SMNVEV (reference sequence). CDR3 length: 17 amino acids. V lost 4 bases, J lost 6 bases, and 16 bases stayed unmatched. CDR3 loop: CASSYQGPGQGPDGYTF. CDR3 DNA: TGTGCCAGCAGTTATCAAGGGCCCGGACAGGGTCCTGATGGCTACACCTTC.

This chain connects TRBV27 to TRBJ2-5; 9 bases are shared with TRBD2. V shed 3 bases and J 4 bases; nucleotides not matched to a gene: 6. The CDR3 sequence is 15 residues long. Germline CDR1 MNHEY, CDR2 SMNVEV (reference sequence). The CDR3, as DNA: TGTGCCAGCAGTTTCGGCTTAGCGGGAGTAGAGACCCAGTACTTC. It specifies CASSFGLAGVETQYF.